The 2 T cell receptor beta chains below come from one sample, sequenced in a study of CD8 T cells in Susac syndrome. Reverse transcription of 0.5 to 1 ug RNA was performed with random hexamers. A single record per CDR3 protein comes from TCRdb applying MiXCR to the immunoSEQ multiplex PCR reads. The sample carries about 100,000 distinct CDR3 sequences, 95% recorded once. The specimen was CD8+ T cells from PBMCs. The receptors originated from a human donor with Susac syndrome.

The genes are TRBV7-3 and TRBJ2-3; weak D call: TRBD2 (5 bases). Germline V gene lookup returns CDR1 SGHTA and CDR2 FQGTGA. The CDR3 consists of 15 residues. V was trimmed by 5 bases and J by 2 bases, leaving 14 bases between them. The CDR3 DNA reads as TGTGCCAGCAGCCCATCCGCCGACTACACAGATACGCAGTATTTT. As protein: CASSPSADYTDTQYF.

The chain recombines TRBV18 with TRBJ2-5, with D maybe TRBD2 (5 bases). The length of the CDR3 is 13 residues. Germline V gene lookup returns CDR1 KGHSH and CDR2 LQKENI. Trimming cost V 1 base and J 5 bases, with 8 bases left between them. The CDR3 spells CASSPRLAETQYF. CDR3 nucleotides: TGTGCCAGCTCACCACGTCTAGCTGAGACCCAGTACTTC. The whole variable domain, filled in from reference TRBV18 and TRBJ2-5, reads NAGVMQNPRHLVRRRGQEARLRCSPMKGHSHVYWYRQLPEEGLKFMVYLQKENIIDESGMPKERFSAEFPKEGPSILRIQQVVRGDSAAYFCASSPRLAETQYFGPGTRLLVL.